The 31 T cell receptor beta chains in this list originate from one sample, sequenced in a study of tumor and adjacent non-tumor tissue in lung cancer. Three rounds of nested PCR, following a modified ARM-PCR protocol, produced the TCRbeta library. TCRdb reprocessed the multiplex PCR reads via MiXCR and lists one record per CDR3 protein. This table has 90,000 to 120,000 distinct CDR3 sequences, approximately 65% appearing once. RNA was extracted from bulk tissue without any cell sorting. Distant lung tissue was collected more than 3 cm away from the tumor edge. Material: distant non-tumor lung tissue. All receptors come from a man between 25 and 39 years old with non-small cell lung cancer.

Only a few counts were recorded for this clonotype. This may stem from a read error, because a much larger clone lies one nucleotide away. The CDR3 region is CTSSQQPGGRVDTQYF. The CDR3 region has the DNA TGCACCAGCAGCCAACAACCGGGGGGGCGAGTGGATACGCAGTATTTT. The chain is built from TRBV4-3 and TRBJ2-3; 8 bases agree with TRBD2. CDR1 and CDR2 (germline): LGHNA, YSLEER. The CDR3 extends over 16 amino acids.

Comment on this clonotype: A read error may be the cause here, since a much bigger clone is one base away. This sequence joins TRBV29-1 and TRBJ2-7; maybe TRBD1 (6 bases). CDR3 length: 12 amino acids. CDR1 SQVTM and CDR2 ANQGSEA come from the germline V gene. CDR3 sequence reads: CSVGQDIYGQYF. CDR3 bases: TGCAGCGTTGGACAGGATATATACGGGCAGTACTTC.

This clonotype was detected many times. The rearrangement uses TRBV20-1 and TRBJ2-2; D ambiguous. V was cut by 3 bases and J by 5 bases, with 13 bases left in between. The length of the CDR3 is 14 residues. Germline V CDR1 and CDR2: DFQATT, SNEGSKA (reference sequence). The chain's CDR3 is CSARVNAWTGELFF. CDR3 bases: TGCAGTGCTAGGGTTAACGCGTGGACCGGGGAGCTGTTTTTT.

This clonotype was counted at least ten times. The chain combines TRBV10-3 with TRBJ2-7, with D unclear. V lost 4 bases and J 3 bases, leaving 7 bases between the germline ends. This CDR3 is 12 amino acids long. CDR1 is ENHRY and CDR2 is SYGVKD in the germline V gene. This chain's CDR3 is CAISAEGYEQYF. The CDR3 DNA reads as TGTGCCATCAGTGCGGAAGGCTACGAGCAGTACTTC.

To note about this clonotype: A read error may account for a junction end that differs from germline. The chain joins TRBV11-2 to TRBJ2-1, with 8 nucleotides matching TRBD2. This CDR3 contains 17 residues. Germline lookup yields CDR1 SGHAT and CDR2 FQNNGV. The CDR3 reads CASSLLQAGVSYNEQFF. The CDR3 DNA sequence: TGTGCAAGCAGCCTTTTGCAAGCGGGAGTTTCCTACAATGAGCAGTTCTTC.

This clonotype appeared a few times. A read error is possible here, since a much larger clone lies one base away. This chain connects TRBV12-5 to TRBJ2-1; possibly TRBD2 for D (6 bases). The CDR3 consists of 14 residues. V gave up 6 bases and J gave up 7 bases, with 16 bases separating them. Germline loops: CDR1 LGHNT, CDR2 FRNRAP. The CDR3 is CASGPPGGRNEQFF. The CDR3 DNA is TGTGCTAGTGGCCCCCCTGGGGGGAGGAATGAGCAGTTCTTC. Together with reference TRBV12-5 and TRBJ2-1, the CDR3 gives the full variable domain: DARVTQTPRHKVTEMGQEVTMRCQPILGHNTVFWYRQTMMQGLELLAYFRNRAPLDDSGMPKDRFSAEMPDATLATLKIQPSEPRDSAVYFCASGPPGGRNEQFFGPGTRLTVL.

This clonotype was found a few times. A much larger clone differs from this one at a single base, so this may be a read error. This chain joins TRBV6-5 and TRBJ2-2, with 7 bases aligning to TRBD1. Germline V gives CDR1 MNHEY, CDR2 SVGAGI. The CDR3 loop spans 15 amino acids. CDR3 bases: TGTGCCAGCAGGGAAGGACAGGTCCGCACCGGGGAGATGTTTTTT. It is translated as CASREGQVRTGEMFF.

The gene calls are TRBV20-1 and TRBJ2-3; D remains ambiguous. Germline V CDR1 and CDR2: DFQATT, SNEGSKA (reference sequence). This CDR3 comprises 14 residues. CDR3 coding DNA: TGCAATGCGGTAGGCGGATTAGTTCTAGGTACGCAGTATTTT. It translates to CNAVGGLVLGTQYF.

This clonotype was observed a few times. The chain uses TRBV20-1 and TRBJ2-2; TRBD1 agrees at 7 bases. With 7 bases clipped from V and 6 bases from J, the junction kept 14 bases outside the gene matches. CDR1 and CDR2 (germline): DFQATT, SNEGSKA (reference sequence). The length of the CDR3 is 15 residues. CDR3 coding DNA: TGCAGTGTGCGAATACAGGGGAATCTCTCCGGGGAGCTGTTTTTT. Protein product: CSVRIQGNLSGELFF.

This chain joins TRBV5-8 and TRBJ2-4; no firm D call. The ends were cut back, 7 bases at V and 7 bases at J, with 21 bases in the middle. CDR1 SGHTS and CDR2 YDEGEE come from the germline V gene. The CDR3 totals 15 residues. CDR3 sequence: CASSPWVESGNIQYF. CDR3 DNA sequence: TGTGCCAGCTCTCCATGGGTAGAGTCCGGGAACATTCAGTACTTC. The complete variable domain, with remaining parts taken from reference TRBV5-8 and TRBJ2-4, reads EAGVTQSPTHLIKTRGQQATLRCSPISGHTSVYWYQQALGLGLQFLLWYDEGEERNRGNFPPRFSGRQFPNYSSELNVNALELEDSALYLCASSPWVESGNIQYFGAGTRLSVL.

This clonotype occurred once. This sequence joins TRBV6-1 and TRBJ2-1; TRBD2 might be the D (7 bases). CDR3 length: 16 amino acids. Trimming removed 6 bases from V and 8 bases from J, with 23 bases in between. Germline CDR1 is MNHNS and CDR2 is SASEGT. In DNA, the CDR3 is TGTGCCAGCAGCGAGAGCGGGGACATGGTTACCGATGAGCAGTTCTTC. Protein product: CASSESGDMVTDEQFF.

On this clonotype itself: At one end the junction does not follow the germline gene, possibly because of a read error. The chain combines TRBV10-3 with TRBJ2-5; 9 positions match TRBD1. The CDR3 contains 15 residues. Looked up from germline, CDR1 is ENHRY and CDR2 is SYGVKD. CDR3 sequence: CATSESRTGEGTQYF. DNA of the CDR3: TGTGCCACCAGTGAGTCGAGGACAGGGGAAGGGACCCAGTACTTC.

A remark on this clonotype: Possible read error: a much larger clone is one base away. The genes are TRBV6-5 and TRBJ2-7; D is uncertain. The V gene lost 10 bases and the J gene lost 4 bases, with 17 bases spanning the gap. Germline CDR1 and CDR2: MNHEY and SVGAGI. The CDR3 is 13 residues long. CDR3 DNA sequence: TGTGCCACCCCCTTTGAGTACTTGTACGAGCAGTACTTC. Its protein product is CATPFEYLYEQYF.

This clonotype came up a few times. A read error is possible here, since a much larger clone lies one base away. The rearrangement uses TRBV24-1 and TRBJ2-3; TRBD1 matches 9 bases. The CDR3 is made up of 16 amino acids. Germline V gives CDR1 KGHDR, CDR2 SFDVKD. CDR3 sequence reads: CATSAPETGGTDAQYF. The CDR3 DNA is TGTGCCACCAGCGCGCCGGAGACAGGGGGAACAGATGCGCAGTATTTT.

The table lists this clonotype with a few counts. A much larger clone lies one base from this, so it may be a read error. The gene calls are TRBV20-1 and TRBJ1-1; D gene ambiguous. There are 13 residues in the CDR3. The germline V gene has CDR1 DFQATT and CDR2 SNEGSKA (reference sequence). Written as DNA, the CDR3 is TGCAGTGCTAGAGACACCGAAGACACTGAAGTTTTCTTT. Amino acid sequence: CSARDTEDTEVFF.

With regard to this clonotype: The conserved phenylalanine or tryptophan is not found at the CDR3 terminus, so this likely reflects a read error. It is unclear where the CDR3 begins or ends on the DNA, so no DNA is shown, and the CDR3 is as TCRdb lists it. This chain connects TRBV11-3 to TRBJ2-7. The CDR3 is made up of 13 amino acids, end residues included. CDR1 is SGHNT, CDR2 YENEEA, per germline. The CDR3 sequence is CASSLSLGYEQYI.

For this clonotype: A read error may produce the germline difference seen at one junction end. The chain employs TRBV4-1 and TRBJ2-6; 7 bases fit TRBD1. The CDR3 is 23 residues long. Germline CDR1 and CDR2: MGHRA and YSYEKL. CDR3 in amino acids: CTSSPSGAAKIGTDDSGVNVLTF. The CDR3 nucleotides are TGCACCAGCAGCCCCTCAGGGGCTGCCAAGATCGGGACAGACGACTCTGGGGTCAACGTCCTGACTTTC.

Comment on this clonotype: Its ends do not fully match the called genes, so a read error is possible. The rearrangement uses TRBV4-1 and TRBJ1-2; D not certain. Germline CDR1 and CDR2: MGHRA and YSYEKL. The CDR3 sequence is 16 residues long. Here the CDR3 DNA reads TGCGTCAGCAGCCAAAATAGGTACAGTGGGAACTATGGCTACACCTTC. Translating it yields CVSSQNRYSGNYGYTF.

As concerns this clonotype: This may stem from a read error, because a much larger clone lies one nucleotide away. The CDR3: CASSLTSGTRIEQFF. CDR3 sequence (DNA): TGTGCCAGCAGTCTAACTAGCGGGACTCGTATTGAGCAGTTCTTC. This chain connects TRBV6-4 to TRBJ2-1, with 10 bases fitting TRBD2. The J segment lost 9 bases and the V segment lost 5 bases, leaving 10 bases of the junction unmatched. Germline-derived CDR1 and CDR2 are MRHNA and SNTAGT. This CDR3 has 15 amino acids.

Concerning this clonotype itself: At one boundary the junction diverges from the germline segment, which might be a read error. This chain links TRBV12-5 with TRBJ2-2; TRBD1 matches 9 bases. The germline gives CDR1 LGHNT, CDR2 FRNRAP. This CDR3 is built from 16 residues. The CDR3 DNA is TGTGCTAATGGTTTGGGAGGACAGGGGCGAACCGAGGAGCTGTTTTTT. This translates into CANGLGGQGRTEELFF.

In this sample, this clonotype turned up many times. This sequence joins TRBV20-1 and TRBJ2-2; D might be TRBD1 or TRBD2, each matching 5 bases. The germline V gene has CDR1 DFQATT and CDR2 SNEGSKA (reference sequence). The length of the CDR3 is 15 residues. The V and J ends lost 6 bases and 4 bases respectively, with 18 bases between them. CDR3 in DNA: TGCAGTGCCCTAGGGGCCGGGGACGTCACCGGGGAGCTGTTTTTT. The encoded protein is CSALGAGDVTGELFF.

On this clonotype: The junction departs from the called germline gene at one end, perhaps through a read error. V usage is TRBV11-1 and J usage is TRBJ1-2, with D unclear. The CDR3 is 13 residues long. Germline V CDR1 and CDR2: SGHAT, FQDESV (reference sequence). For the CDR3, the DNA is TGTGCCAGCAGCGATCATGGTGGGCTTGGCCACACCTTC. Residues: CASSDHGGLGHTF.

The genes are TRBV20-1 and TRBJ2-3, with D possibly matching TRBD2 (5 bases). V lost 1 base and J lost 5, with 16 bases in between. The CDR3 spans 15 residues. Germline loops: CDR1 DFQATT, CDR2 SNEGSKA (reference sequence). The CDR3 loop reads CSARGGRSGKDTQYF. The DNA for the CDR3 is TGCAGTGCTAGAGGAGGGAGATCCGGTAAAGATACGCAGTATTTT.

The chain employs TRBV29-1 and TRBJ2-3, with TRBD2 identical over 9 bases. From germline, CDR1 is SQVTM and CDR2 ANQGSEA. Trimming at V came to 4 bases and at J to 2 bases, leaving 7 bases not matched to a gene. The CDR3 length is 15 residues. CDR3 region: CSVGSGGSLTDTQYF. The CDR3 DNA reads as TGCAGCGTTGGCAGCGGGGGGTCACTCACAGATACGCAGTATTTT.

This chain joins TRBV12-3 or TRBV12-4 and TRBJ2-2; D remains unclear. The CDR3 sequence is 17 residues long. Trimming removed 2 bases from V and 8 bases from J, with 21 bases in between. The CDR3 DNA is TGTGCCAGCAGTTTATTGACCCCTGTCCAAAAGACAGGGGAGCTGTTTTTT. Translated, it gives CASSLLTPVQKTGELFF.

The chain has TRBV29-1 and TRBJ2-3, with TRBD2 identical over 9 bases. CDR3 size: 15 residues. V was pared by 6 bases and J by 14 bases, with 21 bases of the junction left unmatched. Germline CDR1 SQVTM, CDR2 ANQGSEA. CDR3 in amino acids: CSVGAGGLATDARYF. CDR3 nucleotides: TGCAGCGTCGGGGCCGGGGGACTAGCAACGGATGCGCGGTATTTT.

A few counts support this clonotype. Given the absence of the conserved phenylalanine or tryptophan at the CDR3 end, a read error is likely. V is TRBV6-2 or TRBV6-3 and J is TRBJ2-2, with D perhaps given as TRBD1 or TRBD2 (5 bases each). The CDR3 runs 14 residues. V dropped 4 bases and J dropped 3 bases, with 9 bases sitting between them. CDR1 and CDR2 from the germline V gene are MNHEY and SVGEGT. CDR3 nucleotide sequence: TGTGCCAGCAGTTCCGGGGCGGACACCGGGGAGCTGTTTTCT. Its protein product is CASSSGADTGELFS.

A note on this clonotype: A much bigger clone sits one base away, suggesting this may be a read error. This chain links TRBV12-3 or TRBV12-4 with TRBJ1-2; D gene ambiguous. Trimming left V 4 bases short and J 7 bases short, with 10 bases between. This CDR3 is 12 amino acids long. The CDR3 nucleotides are TGTGCCAGCAGTTACAGCATTTTTGGCTACACCTTC. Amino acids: CASSYSIFGYTF.

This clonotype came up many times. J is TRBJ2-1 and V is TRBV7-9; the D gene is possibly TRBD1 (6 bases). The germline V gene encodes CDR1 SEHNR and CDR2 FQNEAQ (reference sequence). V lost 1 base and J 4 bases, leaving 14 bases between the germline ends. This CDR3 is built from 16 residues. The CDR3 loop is CASSLEGRQGYNEQFF. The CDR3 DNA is TGTGCCAGCAGCTTAGAGGGGCGGCAGGGGTACAATGAGCAGTTCTTC. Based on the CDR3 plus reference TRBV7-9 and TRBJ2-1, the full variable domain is DTGVSQNPRHKITKRGQNVTFRCDPISEHNRLYWYRQTLGQGPEFLTYFQNEAQLEKSRLLSDRFSAERPKGSFSTLEIQRTEQGDSAMYLCASSLEGRQGYNEQFFGPGTRLTVL.

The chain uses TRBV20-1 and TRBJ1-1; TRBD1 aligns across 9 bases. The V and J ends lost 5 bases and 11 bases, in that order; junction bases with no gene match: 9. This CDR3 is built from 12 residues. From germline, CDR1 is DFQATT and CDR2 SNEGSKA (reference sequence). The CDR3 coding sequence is TGCAGTGCTCGACAGGGGGGCACTGGGGCTTTCTTT. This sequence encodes CSARQGGTGAFF.

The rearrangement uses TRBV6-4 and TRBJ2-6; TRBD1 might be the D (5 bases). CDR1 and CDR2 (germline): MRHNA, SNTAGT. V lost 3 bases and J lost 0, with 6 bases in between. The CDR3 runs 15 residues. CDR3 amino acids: CASSEDSSGANVLTF. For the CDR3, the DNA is TGTGCCAGCAGTGAAGACAGCTCTGGGGCCAACGTCCTGACTTTC.